The present entry profiles one T cell receptor beta chain with its context. The entry originates in a study of Ad26.COV2.S vaccination and SARS-CoV-2 variants. Treatment here: about 20 received Ad26.COV2.S at low or high dose, single or two shots; roughly 5 received placebo; per-sample allocation not given. Sample collection was performed on day 63 after the first vaccine or placebo injection. TCRdb keeps only in-frame clones here, not all; method: immunoSEQ multiplex PCR. The data hold hundreds of thousands of clones, with around 90% observed a single time. Sequences were derived from peripheral blood, sampled in a trial of Ad26.COV2.S vaccine versus placebo. This clonotype originated in a person aged 18-65 years who received the Ad26.COV2.S COVID-19 vaccine or a placebo.

This chain's CDR3 is CATSRVGTGNTIYF. Here the CDR3 DNA reads TGTGCCACCAGCAGAGTGGGGACCGGAAACACCATATATTTT. The chain uses TRBV15 and TRBJ1-3; a weak D match, TRBD1 (5 bases). The length of the CDR3 is 14 residues. V lost 1 base to trimming and J lost 4 bases, with 8 bases between them. The germline CDR1 and CDR2 sequences are LNHNV and YYDKDF (reference sequence).